These 3 T cell receptor beta chains were all obtained from the same sample, sequenced in a study of T cell responses to AZD1222 COVID-19 vaccine. TCRdb keeps only in-frame clones here, not all; method: immunoSEQ multiplex PCR. The sample has about 140,000 clones, 90% to 95% seen once. Sample: peripheral blood, taken after recovery from COVID-19. These receptors were taken from an adult who had recovered from COVID-19.

V and J are TRBV7-9 and TRBJ2-3; possibly TRBD2 for D (5 bases). The CDR3 has 11 residues. The V gene lost 4 bases and the J gene lost 7 bases, with 6 bases spanning the gap. The germline gives CDR1 SEHNR, CDR2 FQNEAQ (reference sequence). In DNA form, the CDR3 reads TGTGCCAGCAGCTCGACTAATACGCAGTATTTT. Translated: CASSSTNTQYF.

The gene calls are TRBV11-3 and TRBJ2-7; TRBD1 might be the D (6 bases). The CDR3 extends over 15 amino acids. V was trimmed by 1 base and J by 0 bases, leaving 10 bases between them. Germline lookup yields CDR1 SGHNT and CDR2 YENEEA. In DNA, the CDR3 is TGTGCCAGCAGCTTAGGTCAGGGGAACTCCTACGAGCAGTACTTC. Its translation is CASSLGQGNSYEQYF.

The rearrangement joins TRBV12-3 or TRBV12-4 to TRBJ2-2; D might be TRBD2 (5 bases). Trimming removed 6 bases at V and 3 bases at J, with 8 bases between. The CDR3 is 13 residues long. The CDR3 DNA follows: TGTGCCAGCAGAGGGAGCCACACCGGGGAGCTGTTTTTT. This codes for CASRGSHTGELFF.